This T cell receptor beta chain emerged from a study of identical twins. MiXCR, applied by TCRdb to the 5' RACE reads, yields one record per CDR3 protein. The sample includes more than 250,000 distinct CDR3 sequences, more than 6.5% of them seen just once. Study-level points and caveats: Twin-shared out-of-frame alpha sequences were enriched for low generation probability. Reduced insertions were recorded for abundant cord blood beta clonotypes, with no such pattern in memory repertoires. It was cross-sectional statistical analysis, not following the same donors, that the conclusions relied on.

Many counts were recorded for this clonotype. Its antigen remains unknown. This CDR3 has 15 amino acids. The ends lost 2 bases at V and 6 bases at J; junction bases unmatched: 9. Per the germline V gene, CDR1 is SGHRS and CDR2 is YFSETQ. These data were likewise used in another study, on yellow fever vaccine responses in identical twins. From that study: Twins reportedly appeared to share part of their vaccine T cell response while keeping part individual.

The V gene is TRBV5-1, the J gene TRBJ1-1; 8 nucleotides agree with TRBD1. Source material: memory (CD45RO+) T cells sorted from blood. The receptor was derived from a woman aged 18-29 years in good health. CDR3 sequence reads: CASSFGQGVLAEAFF. DNA of the CDR3: TGCGCCAGCAGCTTTGGACAGGGTGTTCTCGCTGAAGCTTTCTTT. Supplemented by reference TRBV5-1 and TRBJ1-1, the full variable domain reads KAGVTQTPRYLIKTRGQQVTLSCSPISGHRSVSWYQQTPGQGLQFLFEYFSETQRNKGNFPGRFSGRQFSNSRSEMNVSTLELGDSALYLCASSFGQGVLAEAFFGQGTRLTVV.